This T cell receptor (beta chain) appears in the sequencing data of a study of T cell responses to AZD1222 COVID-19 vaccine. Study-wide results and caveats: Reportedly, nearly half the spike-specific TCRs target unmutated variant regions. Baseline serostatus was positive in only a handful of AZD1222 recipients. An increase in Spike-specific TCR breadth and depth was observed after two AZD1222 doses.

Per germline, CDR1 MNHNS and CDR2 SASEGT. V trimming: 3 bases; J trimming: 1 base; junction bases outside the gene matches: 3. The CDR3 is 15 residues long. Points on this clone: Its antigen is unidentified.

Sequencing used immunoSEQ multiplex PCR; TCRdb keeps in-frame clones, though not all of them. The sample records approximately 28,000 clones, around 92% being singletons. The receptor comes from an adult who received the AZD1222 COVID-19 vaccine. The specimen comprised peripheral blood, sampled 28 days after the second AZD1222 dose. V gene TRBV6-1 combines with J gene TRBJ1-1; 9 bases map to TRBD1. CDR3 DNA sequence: TGTGCCAGCAGTGATCCGGGACAGGGGAACACTGAAGCTTTCTTT. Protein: CASSDPGQGNTEAFF.